This TCR beta chain originates from a study of response to subunit inactivated influenza vaccine. Study outcomes and limitations: The study's authors posited that every seasonal influenza vaccination enlists few new T cells.

The ends were cut back, 0 bases at V and 2 bases at J, with 18 bases in the middle. The CDR3 is made up of 17 amino acids. CDR1 and CDR2 (germline): DFQATT, SNEGSKA (reference sequence). MiXCR, run by TCRdb on the RT-PCR reads, gives a single entry per CDR3 protein. Among some 600,000 distinct CDR3 sequences listed, about 15% were seen once. The table lists this clonotype with a few counts. The antigen remains unidentified. The chain is built from TRBV20-1 and TRBJ2-3; either TRBD1 or TRBD2 may fit D (6 bases each). This TCR derives from a man aged 45-60 years who received an inactivated influenza vaccine. The specimen was PBMCs from blood, collected 14 to 15 days before vaccination. CDR3 residues: CSARDDWGARTTDTQYF. The CDR3 DNA is TGCAGTGCTAGAGATGACTGGGGGGCTAGAACCACAGATACGCAGTATTTT.